Below, 5 T cell receptor beta chains from the same sample are listed, as sequenced in a study of cytomegalovirus exposure and HLA in healthy donors. PCR primers comprised 60 Vbeta and 13 Jbeta primers. Profiling relied on immunoSEQ multiplex PCR, and the TCRdb table lists in-frame clones only, not all of them. The table records 150,000 or so clones, 80% of them present only once. The sample taken for sequencing was PBMCs. The receptors here all came from a woman aged 35 to 49 in good health and CMV-seropositive.

V gene TRBV5-1 combines with J gene TRBJ2-2, with D perhaps matching TRBD2 (6 bases). The CDR3 loop spans 14 amino acids. Trimming cost V 5 bases and J 6 bases, with 14 bases left between them. Germline V gene lookup returns CDR1 SGHRS and CDR2 YFSETQ. This CDR3 is CASSAGLGPGELFF. CDR3 bases: TGCGCCAGCAGTGCGGGACTCGGACCCGGGGAGCTGTTTTTT.

This chain connects TRBV28 to TRBJ1-1; 12 bases agree with TRBD1. Germline assignment: CDR1 MDHEN and CDR2 SYDVKM. The junction had 7 bases not matched to a gene; V was cut back by 7 bases and J by 4 bases. CDR3 size: 15 residues. CDR3 nucleotides: TGTGCCAGCACCCCGGGACAGGGGGCGAGCACTGAAGCTTTCTTT. As protein: CASTPGQGASTEAFF.

This clone was counted once. The V gene is TRBV7-2, the J gene TRBJ2-7, with 9 bases fitting TRBD2. V lost 1 base, J lost 4 bases, and 8 bases stayed unmatched. CDR1 and CDR2 (germline): SGHTA, FQGNSA. The CDR3 contains 16 residues. The CDR3 DNA reads as TGTGCCAGCAGCTTAGATCCTAGCGGGAAGACTTACGAGCAGTACTTC. It translates to CASSLDPSGKTYEQYF.

This clone appeared once. The J gene is TRBJ2-3, the V gene TRBV5-8, with D tentatively TRBD2 (5 bases). Between the trimmed V and J ends, which lost 5 bases and 9 bases, there was a span of 19 bases. CDR3 length: 14 amino acids. In germline, CDR1 is SGHTS, CDR2 YDEGEE. The DNA for the CDR3 is TGTGCCAGCAGTCTCATTAGATCCGCGGGCACGCAGTATTTT. Translated: CASSLIRSAGTQYF. Filled out from reference TRBV5-8 and TRBJ2-3, the complete variable domain reads EAGVTQSPTHLIKTRGQQATLRCSPISGHTSVYWYQQALGLGLQFLLWYDEGEERNRGNFPPRFSGRQFPNYSSELNVNALELEDSALYLCASSLIRSAGTQYFGPGTRLTVL.

The V gene is TRBV10-1, the J gene TRBJ2-7; 7 nucleotides match TRBD2. The CDR3 is made up of 13 amino acids. Germline CDR1 is WNHNN and CDR2 is SYGVQD (reference sequence). The V and J ends lost 5 bases and 3 bases, in that order; junction bases with no gene match: 4. CDR3 DNA: TGCGCCAGCAGTCCGAGCGGGAACTACGAGCAGTACTTC. Amino acid sequence: CASSPSGNYEQYF.